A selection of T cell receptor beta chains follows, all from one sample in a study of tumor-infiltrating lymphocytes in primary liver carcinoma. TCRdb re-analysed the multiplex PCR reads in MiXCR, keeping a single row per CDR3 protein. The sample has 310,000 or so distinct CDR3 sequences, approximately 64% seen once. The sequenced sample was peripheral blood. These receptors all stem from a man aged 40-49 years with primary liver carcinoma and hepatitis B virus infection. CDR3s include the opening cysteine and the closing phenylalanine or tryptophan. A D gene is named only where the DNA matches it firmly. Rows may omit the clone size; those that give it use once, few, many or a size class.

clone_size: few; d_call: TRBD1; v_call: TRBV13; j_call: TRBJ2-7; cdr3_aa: CASSFGQGETEQYF; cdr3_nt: TGTGCCAGCAGCTTTGGACAGGGGGAGACCGAGCAGTACTTC
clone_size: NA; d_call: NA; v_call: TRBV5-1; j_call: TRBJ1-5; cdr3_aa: CASSLEGGEHQPQHF; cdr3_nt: TGCGCCAGCAGCCTTGAAGGGGGAGAGCATCAGCCCCAGCATTTT
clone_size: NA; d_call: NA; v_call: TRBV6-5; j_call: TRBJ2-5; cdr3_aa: CASSYWRTREETQYF; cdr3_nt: TGTGCCAGCAGTTACTGGAGGACAAGGGAAGAGACCCAGTACTTC
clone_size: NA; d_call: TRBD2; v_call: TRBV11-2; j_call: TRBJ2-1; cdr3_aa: CASSSLAGGRFYNEQFF; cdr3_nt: TGTGCCAGCAGCTCTCTAGCGGGAGGGAGGTTCTACAATGAGCAGTTCTTC
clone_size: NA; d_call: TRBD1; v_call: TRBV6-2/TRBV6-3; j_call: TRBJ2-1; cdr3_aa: CASSFRTGYNELFF; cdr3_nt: TGTGCCAGCAGTTTCCGGACAGGCTACAATGAGCTGTTCTTC
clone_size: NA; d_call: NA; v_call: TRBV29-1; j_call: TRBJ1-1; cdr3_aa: CSVSISVSTEAFF; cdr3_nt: TGCAGCGTTTCCATAAGTGTGAGCACTGAAGCTTTCTTT
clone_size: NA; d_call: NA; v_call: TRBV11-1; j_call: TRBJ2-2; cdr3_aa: CVSTQAANTGELFF; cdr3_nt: TGTGTCAGCACCCAGGCGGCGAACACTGGGGAGCTGTTTTTT
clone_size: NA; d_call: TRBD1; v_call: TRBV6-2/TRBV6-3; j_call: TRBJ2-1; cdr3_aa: CATTRQGQDNEQFF; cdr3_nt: TGTGCCACCACCCGACAGGGGCAAGACAATGAGCAGTTCTTC
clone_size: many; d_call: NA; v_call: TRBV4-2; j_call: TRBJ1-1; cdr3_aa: CASSQQGDQAEAFF; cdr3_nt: TGTGCCAGCAGCCAACAAGGGGACCAGGCTGAAGCTTTCTTT
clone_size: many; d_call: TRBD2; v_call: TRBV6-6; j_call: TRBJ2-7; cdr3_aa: CASSSGTSYEQYF; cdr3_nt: TGTGCCAGCAGCAGCGGGACTAGCTACGAGCAGTACTTC
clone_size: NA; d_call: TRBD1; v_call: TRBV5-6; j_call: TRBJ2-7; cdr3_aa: CASSSGQVLYEQYF; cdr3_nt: TGTGCCAGCAGCTCGGGACAGGTTCTCTACGAGCAGTACTTC
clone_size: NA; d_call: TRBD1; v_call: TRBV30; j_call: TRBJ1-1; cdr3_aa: CAWSRLPGQGMNTEAFF; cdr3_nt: TGTGCCTGGAGTAGGCTCCCGGGACAGGGGATGAACACTGAAGCTTTCTTT
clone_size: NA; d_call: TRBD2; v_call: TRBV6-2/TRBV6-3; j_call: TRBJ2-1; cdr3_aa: CASFSGGPNIKTEQFF; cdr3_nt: TGTGCCAGCTTCTCGGGAGGGCCGAATATAAAGACTGAGCAGTTCTTC
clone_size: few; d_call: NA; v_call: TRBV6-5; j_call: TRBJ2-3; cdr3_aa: CASSRALQRGDTQYF; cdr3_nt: TGTGCCAGCAGCCGAGCCCTCCAGAGGGGAGATACGCAGTATTTT
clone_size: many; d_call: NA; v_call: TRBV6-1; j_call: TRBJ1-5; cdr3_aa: CASSEFLTVNQPQHF; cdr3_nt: TGTGCCAGCAGTGAATTCCTCACAGTAAATCAGCCCCAGCATTTT
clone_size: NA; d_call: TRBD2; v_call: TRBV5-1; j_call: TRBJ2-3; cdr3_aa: CASSLDGSGSKVADTQYF; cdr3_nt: TGCGCCAGCAGCTTGGATGGTAGCGGGAGCAAGGTAGCAGATACGCAGTATTTT
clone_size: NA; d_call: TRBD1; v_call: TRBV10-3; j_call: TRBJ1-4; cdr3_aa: CAISQTGTGNEKLFF; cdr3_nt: TGTGCCATCAGTCAGACCGGGACAGGAAATGAAAAACTGTTTTTT
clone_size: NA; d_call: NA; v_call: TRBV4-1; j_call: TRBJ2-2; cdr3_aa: CASNDLDSGLTGELFF; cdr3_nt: TGCGCCAGCAACGATCTGGACAGTGGGCTAACGGGGGAGCTGTTTTTT
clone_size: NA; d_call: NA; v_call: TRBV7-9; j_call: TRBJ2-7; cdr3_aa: CASSLRPHEQYF; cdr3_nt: TGTGCCAGCAGCTTAAGGCCGCACGAGCAGTACTTC
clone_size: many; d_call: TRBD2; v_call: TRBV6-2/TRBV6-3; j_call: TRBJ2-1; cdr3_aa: CASSYALGTSGRPGSYNEQFF; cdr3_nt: TGTGCCAGCAGTTACGCCCTTGGGACTAGCGGGCGTCCGGGGTCCTACAATGAGCAGTTCTTC
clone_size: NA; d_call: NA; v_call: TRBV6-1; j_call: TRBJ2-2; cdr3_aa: CASRSDSTGELSF; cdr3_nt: TGTGCCAGCAGGTCAGATTCGACCGGGGAGCTGTCTTTT
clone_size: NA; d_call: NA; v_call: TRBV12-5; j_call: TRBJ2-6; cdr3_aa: CARGLEGPSGANVLTF; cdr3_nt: TGTGCTAGGGGTTTGGAGGGGCCCTCTGGGGCCAACGTCCTGACTTTC
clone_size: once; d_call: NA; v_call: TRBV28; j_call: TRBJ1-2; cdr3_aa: CASSFPAGRRGNYGYTF; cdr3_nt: TGTGCCAGCAGTTTCCCCGCCGGTCGGAGGGGTAACTATGGCTACACCTTC
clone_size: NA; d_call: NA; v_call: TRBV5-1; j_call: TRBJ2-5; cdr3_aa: CASSLAATGMYQETQYF; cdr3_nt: TGCGCCAGCAGCTTGGCCGCCACCGGGATGTACCAAGAGACCCAGTACTTC
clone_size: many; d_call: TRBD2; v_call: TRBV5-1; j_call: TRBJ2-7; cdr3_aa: CASSNTGTSGIYEQYF; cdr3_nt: TGCGCCAGCAGTAATACCGGGACTAGCGGGATTTACGAGCAGTACTTC
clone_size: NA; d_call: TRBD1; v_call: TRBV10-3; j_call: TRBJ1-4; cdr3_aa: CAISTGQPPGEQFF; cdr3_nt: TGTGCCATCAGCACGGGACAGCCACCTGGGGAACAGTTTTTT
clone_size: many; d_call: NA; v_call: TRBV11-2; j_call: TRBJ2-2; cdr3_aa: CASSLDGSTGELFF; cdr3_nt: TGTGCCAGCAGCTTAGATGGCAGCACCGGGGAGCTGTTTTTT
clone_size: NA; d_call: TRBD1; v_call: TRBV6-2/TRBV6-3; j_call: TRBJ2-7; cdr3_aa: CASTGTGVYEQYF; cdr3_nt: TGTGCCAGTACCGGGACAGGAGTATACGAGCAGTACTTC
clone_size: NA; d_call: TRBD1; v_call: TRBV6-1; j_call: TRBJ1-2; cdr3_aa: CATHLYRGTSYGYTF; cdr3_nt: TGTGCCACGCACCTTTACAGGGGAACTAGCTATGGCTACACCTTC
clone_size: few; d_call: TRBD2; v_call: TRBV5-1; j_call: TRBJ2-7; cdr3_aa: CASSVLAGASYEQYF; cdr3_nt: TGCGCCAGCAGCGTATTAGCGGGAGCGTCCTACGAGCAGTACTTC
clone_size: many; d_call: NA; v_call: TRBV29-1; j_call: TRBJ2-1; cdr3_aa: CSDRFGEQFF; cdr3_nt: TGCAGCGACCGCTTTGGGGAGCAGTTCTTC
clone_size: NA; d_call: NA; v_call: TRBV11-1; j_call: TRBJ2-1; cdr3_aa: CASSSDAGNRVGEQFF; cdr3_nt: TGTGCCAGCAGCTCGGACGCCGGGAATAGAGTCGGTGAGCAGTTCTTC
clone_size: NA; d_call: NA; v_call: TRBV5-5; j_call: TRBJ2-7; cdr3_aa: CASSLVGTTGEQYF; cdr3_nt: TGTGCCAGCAGCTTGGTAGGGACGACAGGCGAGCAGTACTTC
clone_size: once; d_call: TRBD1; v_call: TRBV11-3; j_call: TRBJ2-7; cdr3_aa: CASSLGDRGKRYF; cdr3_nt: TGTGCCAGTAGCTTAGGAGACAGGGGCAAGCGGTACTTC
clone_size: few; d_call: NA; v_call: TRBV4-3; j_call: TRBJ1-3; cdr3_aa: CASSLYLGAPGNTIYF; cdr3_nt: TGCGCCAGCAGCCTGTATCTGGGGGCTCCTGGAAACACCATATATTTT
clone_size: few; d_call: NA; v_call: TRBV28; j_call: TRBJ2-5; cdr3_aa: CASSRLGVKLGEETQYF; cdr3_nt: TGTGCCAGTAGTAGGCTGGGGGTGAAATTAGGCGAGGAGACCCAGTACTTC
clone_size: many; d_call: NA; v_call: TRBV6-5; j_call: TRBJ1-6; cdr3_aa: CASSRRAKSPLHF; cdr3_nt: TGTGCCAGCAGCCGACGGGCGAAATCACCCCTCCACTTT
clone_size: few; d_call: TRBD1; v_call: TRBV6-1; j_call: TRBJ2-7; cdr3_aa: CASRPGQGETYEQYF; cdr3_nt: TGTGCCAGCAGACCGGGACAGGGCGAAACCTACGAGCAGTACTTC
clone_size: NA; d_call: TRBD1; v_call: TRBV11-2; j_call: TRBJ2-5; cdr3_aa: CASISTGVGETQYF; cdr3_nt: TGTGCCAGCATCTCCACAGGGGTGGGAGAGACCCAGTACTTC
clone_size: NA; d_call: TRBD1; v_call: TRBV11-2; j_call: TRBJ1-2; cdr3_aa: CASSLPGQNYGYPF; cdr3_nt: TGTGCAAGCAGCTTACCGGGACAGAACTATGGCTACCCCTTC
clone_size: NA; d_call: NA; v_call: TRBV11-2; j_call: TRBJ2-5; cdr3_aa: CASSLARLAVRKKEIQYF; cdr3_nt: TGTGCCAGCAGCTTAGCGAGGCTAGCCGTGCGAAAAAAAGAGATCCAGTACTTC
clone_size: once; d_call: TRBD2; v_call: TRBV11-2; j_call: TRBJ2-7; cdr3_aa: CASSPTGGPYEHYF; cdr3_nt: TGTGCCAGTAGCCCCACGGGGGGACCCTACGAGCACTACTTC
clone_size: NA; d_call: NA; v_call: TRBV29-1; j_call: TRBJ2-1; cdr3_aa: CSAEQVYNEQFF; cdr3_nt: TGCAGCGCCGAACAGGTTTACAATGAGCAGTTCTTC
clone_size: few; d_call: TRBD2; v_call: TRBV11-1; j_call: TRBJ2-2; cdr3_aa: CASIPGGAGTRELFF; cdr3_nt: TGTGCCAGCATCCCGGGGGGGGCGGGCACCCGGGAGCTGTTTTTT
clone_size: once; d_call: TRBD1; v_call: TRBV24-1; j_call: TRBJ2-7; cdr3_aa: CATSDSRQGGYEQYF; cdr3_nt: TGTGCCACCAGTGACAGTCGACAGGGTGGCTACGAGCAGTACTTC
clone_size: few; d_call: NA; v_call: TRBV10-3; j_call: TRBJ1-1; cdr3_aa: CAIKVPGANTEAFF; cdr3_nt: TGTGCCATCAAGGTCCCAGGGGCGAACACTGAAGCTTTCTTT
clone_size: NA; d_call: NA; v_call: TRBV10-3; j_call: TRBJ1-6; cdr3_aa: CAISPVAASDNSPLHF; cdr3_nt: TGTGCCATCAGTCCAGTTGCGGCGTCGGATAATTCACCCCTCCACTTT
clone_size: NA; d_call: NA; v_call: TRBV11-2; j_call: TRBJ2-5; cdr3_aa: CANSLVPGRNQETQYF; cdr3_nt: TGTGCCAACAGCTTAGTCCCCGGACGGAACCAAGAGACCCAGTACTTC
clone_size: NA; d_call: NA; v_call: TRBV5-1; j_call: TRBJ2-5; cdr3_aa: CVSSQQGQGETQYF; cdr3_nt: TGTGTCAGCAGCCAACAGGGCCAGGGAGAGACCCAGTACTTC
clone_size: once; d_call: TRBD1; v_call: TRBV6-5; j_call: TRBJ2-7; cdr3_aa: CASSRQGAMSYEQYF; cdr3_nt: TGTGCCAGCAGTAGACAGGGGGCAATGTCCTACGAGCAGTACTTC
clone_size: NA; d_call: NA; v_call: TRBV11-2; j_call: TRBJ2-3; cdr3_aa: CASSFPWGPDTQYF; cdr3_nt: TGTGCCAGCAGCTTTCCGTGGGGCCCAGATACACAGTATTTT